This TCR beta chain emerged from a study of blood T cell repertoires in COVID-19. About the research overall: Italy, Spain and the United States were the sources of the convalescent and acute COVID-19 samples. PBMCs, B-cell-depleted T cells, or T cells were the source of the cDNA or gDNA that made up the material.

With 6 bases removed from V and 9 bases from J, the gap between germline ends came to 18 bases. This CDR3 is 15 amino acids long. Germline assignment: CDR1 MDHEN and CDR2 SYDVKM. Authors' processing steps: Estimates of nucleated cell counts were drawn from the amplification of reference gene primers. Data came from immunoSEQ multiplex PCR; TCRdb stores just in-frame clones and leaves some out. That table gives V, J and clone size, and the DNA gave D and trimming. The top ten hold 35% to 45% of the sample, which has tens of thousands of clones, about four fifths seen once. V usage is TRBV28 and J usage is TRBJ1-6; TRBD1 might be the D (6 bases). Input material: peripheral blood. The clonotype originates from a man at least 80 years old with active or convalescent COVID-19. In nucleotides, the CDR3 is TGTGCCAGCAGAATGGGGAGGGGGGGTGGTTCACCCCTCCACTTT. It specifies CASRMGRGGGSPLHF.